Following are 22 T cell receptor beta chains from one sample sequenced in a study of OX40 agonist ivuxolimab in advanced cancers. Assay: immunoSEQ multiplex PCR; the TCRdb copy retains only in-frame clones and omits some. In the table there are tens of thousands of clones, about four fifths of which are singletons. This material consisted of CD4+ or CD8+ T cells sorted from blood, taken in a trial of the OX40 agonist ivuxolimab. These receptors all stem from an adult with an advanced solid tumor such as melanoma, head and neck, liver or kidney cancer.

V usage is TRBV7-9 and J usage is TRBJ2-7; D is undetermined. CDR1 is SEHNR, CDR2 FQNEAQ, per germline (reference sequence). This CDR3 is 14 amino acids long. The ends were cut back, 1 base at V and 1 base at J, with 8 bases in the middle. CDR3 coding DNA: TGTGCCAGCAGCTTAGGCAAAGGGTCCTACGAGCAGTACTTC. This sequence encodes CASSLGKGSYEQYF.

This clone was found a few times. J is TRBJ1-3 and V is TRBV18, with D hard to call. The CDR3 runs 15 residues. Per germline, CDR1 KGHSH and CDR2 LQKENI. The germline V and J ends were trimmed by 2 bases and 0 bases, with 8 bases remaining between them. In nucleotides, the CDR3 is TGTGCCAGCTCACCATCCCCAGTCTCTGGAAACACCATATATTTT. Residues: CASSPSPVSGNTIYF.

This clone was counted a single time. CDR3 in amino acids: CASSSGAHNEQFF. The DNA for the CDR3 is TGCGCCAGCAGCTCCGGGGCGCACAATGAGCAGTTCTTC. V usage is TRBV5-1 and J usage is TRBJ2-1; either TRBD1 or TRBD2 may supply D (5 bases each). This CDR3 comprises 13 residues. Germline lookup yields CDR1 SGHRS and CDR2 YFSETQ. V gave up 3 bases and J gave up 5 bases, with 9 bases separating them.

The chain is built from TRBV7-9 and TRBJ2-7; 11 nucleotides agree with TRBD1. The J segment lost 5 bases and the V segment lost 5 bases, leaving 8 bases of the junction unmatched. Germline CDR1 is SEHNR and CDR2 is FQNEAQ (reference sequence). This CDR3 has 15 residues. This chain's CDR3 is CASSPPGQGGNEQYF. In DNA, the CDR3 is TGTGCCAGCAGCCCCCCGGGACAGGGGGGGAACGAGCAGTACTTC. Supplemented by reference TRBV7-9 and TRBJ2-7, the full variable domain reads DTGVSQNPRHKITKRGQNVTFRCDPISEHNRLYWYRQTLGQGPEFLTYFQNEAQLEKSRLLSDRFSAERPKGSFSTLEIQRTEQGDSAMYLCASSPPGQGGNEQYFGPGTRLTVT.

V gene TRBV16 combines with J gene TRBJ1-5, with D unresolved. Trimming removed 4 bases from V and 6 bases from J, with 13 bases in between. CDR3 length: 14 residues. Germline V gene data show CDR1 as KGHSY and CDR2 as FQNENV. The CDR3 DNA reads TGTGCCAGCAGCCCTACCGTTGGGGTTCAGCCCCAGCATTTT. Its translation: CASSPTVGVQPQHF.

The rearrangement uses TRBV7-9 and TRBJ2-3, with D perhaps matching TRBD2 (5 bases). The CDR3 runs to 16 residues. V dropped 5 bases and J dropped 1 base, with 16 bases sitting between them. Per the germline V gene, CDR1 is SEHNR and CDR2 is FQNEAQ (reference sequence). CDR3 loop: CASSPGTERRTDTQYF. The CDR3 DNA is TGTGCCAGCAGCCCCGGAACAGAGCGGCGCACAGATACGCAGTATTTT.

The gene calls are TRBV6-5 and TRBJ2-7; D is possibly TRBD1 or TRBD2 (6 bases each). The CDR3 is 12 amino acids. The V gene's germline CDR1 is MNHEY and CDR2 SVGAGI. Trimming left V 8 bases short and J 4 bases short, with 12 bases between. CDR3 residues: CASGGPLYEQYF. Written as DNA, the CDR3 is TGTGCCAGCGGGGGGCCCCTTTACGAGCAGTACTTC.

The chain carries TRBV6-4 and TRBJ1-1; 7 positions agree with TRBD1. The CDR3 contains 13 residues. J gave up 3 bases and V 5 bases, and 3 bases lay outside the gene matches. Per the germline V gene, CDR1 is MRHNA and CDR2 is SNTAGT. CDR3: CASSRDRYTEAFF. The CDR3 coding sequence is TGTGCCAGCAGTAGGGACAGATACACTGAAGCTTTCTTT.

The chain links TRBV5-6 to TRBJ2-3; TRBD2 aligns across 10 bases. There are 18 residues in the CDR3. Per germline, CDR1 SGHDT and CDR2 YYEEEE. With V trimmed by 2 bases and J by 4 bases, 13 bases remained unmatched. This CDR3 is CASSLITRASGSADTQYF. The CDR3 DNA reads TGTGCCAGCAGCTTAATTACCCGTGCTAGCGGGAGCGCAGATACGCAGTATTTT.

This clone was seen a handful of times. The rearrangement uses TRBV19 and TRBJ1-2, with a weak D call TRBD1 (5 bases). Trimming took off 1 base at V and 6 bases at J, with 18 bases between the two ends. The CDR3 extends over 16 amino acids. Germline CDR1 and CDR2: LNHDA and SQIVND (reference sequence). CDR3 DNA sequence: TGTGCCAGTAGTATAGCAGGGACCGCAGCCATAAATGGCTACACCTTC. Amino acids: CASSIAGTAAINGYTF.

This chain connects TRBV10-3 to TRBJ1-4, with D tentatively TRBD1 (5 bases). The V end lost 4 bases, the J end lost 8 bases, and 14 bases lay between the germline ends. Germline V gene sequence: CDR1 ENHRY, CDR2 SYGVKD. The CDR3 loop spans 14 amino acids. DNA of the CDR3: TGTGCCATCAGTGGTCGGCAGGGCGGGGAAAAACTGTTTTTT. It is translated as CAISGRQGGEKLFF.

The chain recombines TRBV6-6 with TRBJ1-2; no clear D. This CDR3 contains 15 residues. V dropped 6 bases and J dropped 5 bases, with 19 bases sitting between them. CDR1 MNHNY and CDR2 SVGAGI come from the germline V gene (reference sequence). The CDR3 sequence: CASRGSSLGNYGYTF. CDR3 DNA sequence: TGTGCCAGCAGGGGTAGCAGTTTAGGGAATTATGGCTACACCTTC.

The chain's CDR3 is CASSPGQNTGELFF. CDR3 sequence (DNA): TGCGCCAGCAGTCCCGGACAGAACACCGGGGAGCTGTTTTTT. This chain joins TRBV10-1 and TRBJ2-2, with a tentative D call TRBD1 (5 bases). The V end lost 5 bases, the J end lost 1 base, and 8 bases lay between the germline ends. CDR3 size: 14 residues. Germline CDR1 and CDR2: WNHNN and SYGVQD (reference sequence).

The chain is built from TRBV6-1 and TRBJ1-4; D unresolved. In germline, CDR1 is MNHNS, CDR2 SASEGT. This CDR3 is 10 amino acids long. V was clipped by 7 bases and J by 7 bases, with 4 bases between them. CDR3 nucleotide sequence: TGTGCCAGCACGGGTGAAAAACTGTTTTTT. Its protein is CASTGEKLFF.

The chain combines TRBV5-1 with TRBJ2-5; TRBD2 agrees at 11 bases. Germline V lookup: CDR1 SGHRS, CDR2 YFSETQ. This CDR3 is 16 amino acids long. V shed 7 bases, J shed 1 base, and the junction held 9 bases outside the gene matches. The CDR3 region has the DNA TGCGCCAGCGTGACAATAGCGGGGGGGCCCCAAGAGACCCAGTACTTC. It translates to CASVTIAGGPQETQYF.

CDR3 in amino acids: CASSLASQPPPEQFF. CDR3 in DNA: TGTGCCAGCAGCTTAGCTTCTCAGCCCCCCCCCGAGCAGTTCTTC. The rearrangement uses TRBV7-2 and TRBJ2-1; D is unresolved. Germline assignment: CDR1 SGHTA and CDR2 FQGNSA. With 0 bases removed from V and 10 bases from J, the gap between germline ends came to 16 bases. The CDR3 consists of 15 residues. The full variable domain, its missing parts supplied by reference TRBV7-2 and TRBJ2-1, is GAGVSQSPSNKVTEKGKDVELRCDPISGHTALYWYRQSLGQGLEFLIYFQGNSAPDKSGLPSDRFSAERTGGSVSTLTIQRTQQEDSAVYLCASSLASQPPPEQFFGPGTRLTVL.

The chain joins TRBV5-4 to TRBJ1-3; TRBD1 matches at 9 bases. Germline CDR1 and CDR2: SGHNT and YYREEE (reference sequence). V gave up 2 bases and J gave up 4 bases; unmatched junction bases: 13. This CDR3 is 18 amino acids long. CDR3 protein: CASSFTFGTGRRGNTIYF. CDR3 coding DNA: TGTGCCAGCAGCTTCACATTCGGGACAGGGCGCCGCGGAAACACCATATATTTT.

The rearrangement joins TRBV30 to TRBJ2-7; no clear D. Germline V gene data show CDR1 as GTSNPN and CDR2 as SVGIG (reference sequence). This CDR3 has 13 residues. V was cut by 2 bases and J by 3 bases, with 11 bases left in between. CDR3 amino acids: CAWSRPPIYEQYF. Here the CDR3 DNA reads TGTGCCTGGAGTAGACCGCCAATCTACGAGCAGTACTTC. The variable domain in full, with the rest retrieved from reference TRBV30 and TRBJ2-7, is SQTIHQWPATLVQPVGSPLSLECTVEGTSNPNLYWYRQAAGRGLQLLFYSVGIGQISSEVPQNLSASRPQDRQFILSSKKLLLSDSGFYLCAWSRPPIYEQYFGPGTRLTVT.

The V call is TRBV28, the J call TRBJ2-3; D possibly corresponds to TRBD1 (6 bases). Germline V gene lookup returns CDR1 MDHEN and CDR2 SYDVKM. V lost 8 bases, J lost 0 bases, and 15 bases lay in between. The CDR3 is 15 amino acids. The CDR3 sequence: CASRPSGASTDTQYF. CDR3 in DNA: TGTGCCAGCCGACCCTCAGGGGCAAGCACAGATACGCAGTATTTT.

This chain connects TRBV28 to TRBJ2-7; the D is unclear. The germline V gene has CDR1 MDHEN and CDR2 SYDVKM. The CDR3 spans 10 residues. The V gene lost 8 bases and the J gene lost 3 bases, with 5 bases spanning the gap. CDR3 nucleotides: TGTGCCAGCGGACGCTACGAGCAGTACTTC. Translating it yields CASGRYEQYF.

The genes are TRBV11-2 and TRBJ2-2; 9 bases line up with TRBD1. J was trimmed by 3 bases and V by 5 bases; bases with no gene match: 4. CDR1 is SGHAT, CDR2 FQNNGV, per germline. This CDR3 spans 15 amino acids. In DNA form, the CDR3 reads TGTGCCAGCAGCCACGGGACAGGGTACACCGGGGAGCTGTTTTTT. Protein: CASSHGTGYTGELFF.

The chain employs TRBV29-1 and TRBJ1-2; 8 nucleotides match TRBD1. The V gene's germline CDR1 is SQVTM and CDR2 ANQGSEA. The CDR3 is 13 amino acids. V lost 3 bases and J lost 8; bases outside the gene matches: 8. The CDR3 sequence is CSVDRGPGEGYTF. The CDR3 DNA is TGCAGCGTTGACAGGGGGCCGGGAGAAGGCTACACCTTC.